This T cell receptor beta chain was sequenced for a study of blood T cell repertoires in COVID-19. Trimming cost V 5 bases and J 5 bases, with 12 bases left between them. This CDR3 is built from 13 residues. The germline V gene encodes CDR1 SGHKS and CDR2 YYEKEE (reference sequence). The assay was immunoSEQ multiplex PCR, and TCRdb's table has in-frame clones only and misses some. This table holds some 30,000 clones, roughly 90% found once. This TCR came from a human donor in a cohort sampled during active COVID-19. The sequencing input was peripheral blood. The chain employs TRBV5-5 and TRBJ2-3; D might be TRBD2 (5 bases). The CDR3 DNA sequence: TGTGCCAGCAGTCCTTGGACTGAAGATACGCAGTATTTT. Amino acids: CASSPWTEDTQYF.